These T cell receptor beta chains were read from a single sample in a study of control samples from healthy donors and cancer patients. TCRdb's copy holds only in-frame clones and misses some; the assay was immunoSEQ multiplex PCR. This table has over 60,000 clones, roughly 90% appearing once. Sequencing was done on a sample of PBMCs. The receptor set was obtained from a woman in her sixties or seventies with head and neck cancer. The CDR3 runs from the conserved cysteine through the conserved F or W. D genes are given only for firm matches. Expanded clones get a size class; other rows say once, few or many, or leave the size out.

j_gene,d_gene,abundance,v_gene,CDR3aa,CDR3nt
TRBJ1-1,TRBD1,NA,TRBV13,CASSSYRGTEAFF,TGTGCCAGCAGCTCGTACAGGGGAACTGAAGCTTTCTTT
TRBJ2-7,TRBD2,NA,TRBV18,CASSRTSGYEQYF,TGTGCCAGCTCAAGAACTAGCGGGTACGAGCAGTACTTC
TRBJ1-4,NA,NA,TRBV3-1/TRBV3-2,CASSHTAGAEKLFF,TGTGCCAGCAGCCACACGGCAGGGGCCGAAAAACTGTTTTTT
TRBJ1-1,NA,NA,TRBV29-1,CSVRTLMNTEAFF,TGCAGCGTCAGGACACTCATGAACACTGAAGCTTTCTTT
TRBJ2-5,TRBD1,NA,TRBV5-1,CASSFQTRGTGPQETQYF,TGCGCCAGCAGCTTCCAGACCAGAGGGACAGGACCCCAAGAGACCCAGTACTTC
TRBJ1-2,TRBD1,NA,TRBV29-1,CSVEAGTGSRSYGYTF,TGCAGCGTTGAAGCCGGGACAGGGAGTCGGAGCTATGGCTACACCTTC
TRBJ2-7,NA,NA,TRBV2,CASSGLALEQYF,TGTGCCAGCAGTGGTCTAGCGCTCGAGCAGTACTTC
TRBJ1-1,NA,NA,TRBV11-2,CASSLETQNTEAFF,TGTGCCAGCAGCTTAGAGACACAGAACACTGAAGCTTTCTTT
TRBJ2-5,NA,NA,TRBV5-1,CASSSVTEETQYF,TGCGCCAGCAGCTCGGTGACAGAAGAGACCCAGTACTTC
TRBJ2-3,NA,NA,TRBV19,CASKVSGTDTQYF,TGTGCCAGTAAAGTCTCCGGCACAGATACGCAGTATTTT
TRBJ2-2,NA,NA,TRBV2,CASKSVRSSTGELFF,TGTGCCAGCAAGTCCGTAAGGAGTAGCACCGGGGAGCTGTTTTTT
TRBJ2-3,NA,NA,TRBV14,CASSQVYPSRSTDTQYF,TGTGCCAGCAGCCAAGTATACCCTAGCCGGTCCACAGATACGCAGTATTTT
TRBJ2-6,NA,NA,TRBV5-1,CASSLVLGRGANVLTF,TGCGCCAGCAGCTTGGTTCTCGGGCGTGGGGCCAACGTCCTGACTTTC
TRBJ2-3,TRBD2,NA,TRBV28,CASSFSGRLGDTQYF,TGTGCCAGCAGTTTCAGCGGGAGGCTAGGAGATACGCAGTATTTT
TRBJ2-5,TRBD2,NA,TRBV2,CASSARLSGGETQYF,TGTGCCAGCAGTGCACGATTATCGGGAGGGGAGACCCAGTACTTC
TRBJ1-6,TRBD1,NA,TRBV18,CASWSGTGNSPLHF,TGTGCCAGCTGGTCCGGGACAGGGAATTCACCCCTCCACTTT
TRBJ2-2,NA,NA,TRBV24-1,CATSEASWDTGELFF,TGTGCCACCAGTGAAGCATCCTGGGACACCGGGGAGCTGTTTTTT
TRBJ1-1,NA,NA,TRBV3-1/TRBV3-2,CASSLLPNTEAFF,TGTGCCAGCAGCCTCCTACCGAACACTGAAGCTTTCTTT
TRBJ2-1,NA,NA,TRBV7-3,CASSPRLGSYNEQFF,TGTGCCAGCAGCCCTCGACTAGGGTCCTACAATGAGCAGTTCTTC
TRBJ2-1,TRBD2,once,TRBV18,CASSTLAGTAGNEQFF,TGTGCCAGCTCCACCCTAGCGGGAACGGCGGGGAATGAGCAGTTCTTC
TRBJ1-3,NA,NA,TRBV29-1,CSVEAGPPGNTIYF,TGCAGCGTTGAAGCGGGACCCCCAGGAAACACCATATATTTT
TRBJ1-1,NA,once,TRBV4-1,CASSGTSGDNTEAFF,TGCGCCAGCTCGGGGACAAGTGGGGATAACACTGAAGCTTTCTTT
TRBJ1-5,NA,few,TRBV28,CASSLPLAGGDQPQHF,TGTGCCAGCAGTTTACCCCTAGCTGGGGGGGATCAGCCCCAGCATTTT
TRBJ2-2,TRBD1,NA,TRBV5-1,CASSLEGGPPGELFF,TGCGCCAGCAGCTTGGAAGGGGGCCCCCCCGGGGAGCTGTTTTTT
TRBJ1-5,NA,few,TRBV27,CASSLSAGVQPQHF,TGTGCCAGCAGTTTATCAGCAGGGGTTCAGCCCCAGCATTTT
TRBJ1-4,TRBD1,NA,TRBV4-2,CASSGLGQGEPLEKLFF,TGTGCCAGCAGCGGGTTGGGACAGGGGGAGCCCCTGGAAAAACTGTTTTTT
TRBJ2-2,NA,NA,TRBV19,CASSFRSGTGFTGELFF,TGTGCCAGTAGTTTCCGTTCCGGGACTGGGTTTACCGGGGAGCTGTTTTTT
TRBJ2-1,TRBD1,NA,TRBV5-4,CASSQQGNEQFF,TGTGCCAGCAGTCAACAGGGGAATGAGCAGTTCTTC
TRBJ2-4,TRBD1,NA,TRBV14,CVSRDRGPKNIQYF,TGTGTCAGCCGGGACAGGGGGCCTAAAAACATTCAGTACTTC
TRBJ2-3,TRBD2,NA,TRBV6-5,CASRTGLAVTDTQYF,TGTGCCAGCCGAACGGGACTAGCGGTCACAGATACGCAGTATTTT
TRBJ1-1,NA,NA,TRBV29-1,CSVKHMNTEAFF,TGCAGCGTGAAACACATGAACACTGAAGCTTTCTTT
TRBJ2-2,NA,NA,TRBV2,CASSDKRGTGELFF,TGTGCCAGCAGTGATAAGCGCGGCACCGGGGAGCTGTTTTTT
TRBJ2-2,NA,NA,TRBV11-3,CASQGNRTGELFF,TGTGCCAGCCAGGGGAATCGGACCGGGGAGCTGTTTTTT
TRBJ1-1,NA,few,TRBV18,CASSPRAEKHTEAFF,TGTGCCAGCTCACCACGGGCCGAGAAGCACACTGAAGCTTTCTTT
TRBJ2-5,NA,NA,TRBV6-5,CASSSGAGLRETQYF,TGTGCCAGCAGTTCTGGGGCGGGGCTCAGAGAGACCCAGTACTTC
TRBJ2-3,NA,NA,TRBV24-1,CATSDPRDWSTDTQYF,TGTGCCACCAGTGATCCCCGGGACTGGAGCACAGATACGCAGTATTTT
TRBJ2-7,TRBD1,NA,TRBV5-4,CASSRTGDYSYEQYF,TGTGCCAGCAGCCGGACAGGGGATTACTCCTACGAGCAGTACTTC
TRBJ2-7,NA,NA,TRBV9,CASSVGATARSYEQYF,TGTGCCAGCAGCGTAGGTGCGACAGCCCGCTCCTACGAGCAGTACTTC
TRBJ2-2,TRBD2,once,TRBV5-1,CASSHIAGADTGELFF,TGCGCCAGCAGCCATATAGCGGGAGCGGACACCGGGGAGCTGTTTTTT
TRBJ2-5,TRBD2,NA,TRBV20-1,CSASPSSGGQQTQYF,TGCAGTGCTAGTCCTTCTAGCGGGGGCCAACAGACCCAGTACTTC
TRBJ2-1,NA,NA,TRBV21-1,CASGDHDRAEYNEQFF,TGTGCCAGCGGAGACCACGACAGGGCCGAGTACAATGAGCAGTTCTTC
TRBJ2-3,NA,NA,TRBV5-5,CASSRAGSGVTDTQYF,TGTGCCAGCAGCCGTGCAGGGTCGGGGGTCACAGATACGCAGTATTTT
TRBJ1-1,NA,NA,TRBV6-5,CASSYGSVRNTEAFF,TGTGCCAGCAGTTACGGGTCGGTGAGGAACACTGAAGCTTTCTTT
TRBJ1-5,NA,NA,TRBV6-2/TRBV6-3,CASSPSNSNQPQHF,TGTGCCAGCAGCCCATCAAATAGCAATCAGCCCCAGCATTTT
TRBJ1-6,NA,NA,TRBV5-4,CASSLALGSSYNSPLHF,TGTGCCAGCAGCTTGGCCCTGGGTAGCTCCTATAATTCACCCCTCCACTTT
TRBJ2-5,TRBD2,NA,TRBV27,CASRLSGTSGAETQYF,TGTGCCAGCAGACTATCCGGGACTAGCGGGGCCGAGACCCAGTACTTC